One sample yielded the 20 T cell receptor beta chains listed below, sequenced in a study of blood T cell repertoires in COVID-19. Profiled with immunoSEQ multiplex PCR; TCRdb holds only in-frame clones, not every one. The sample has 170,000 or so clones; approximately 85% are singletons. Sequencing input: PBMCs or T cells enriched from blood (not recorded which). Receptors originate from a woman aged 18-35 years who had recovered from COVID-19.

This clone was detected ten times or more. The chain carries TRBV15 and TRBJ2-2, with a weak D call TRBD1 (5 bases). Germline-derived CDR1 and CDR2 are LNHNV and YYDKDF (reference sequence). This CDR3 has 13 amino acids. With 7 bases removed from V and 4 bases from J, the gap between germline ends came to 10 bases. The CDR3 spells CATMDTITGELFF. The CDR3 nucleotides are TGTGCCACCATGGACACAATCACCGGGGAGCTGTTTTTT.

The V call is TRBV27, the J call TRBJ2-7, with a weak D call TRBD2 (5 bases). Trimming stripped 7 bases from V and 1 base from J, with 11 bases between. This CDR3 contains 13 residues. Germline V gene lookup returns CDR1 MNHEY and CDR2 SMNVEV (reference sequence). The CDR3 coding sequence is TGTGCCAGCATCGGACTTATGTCCTACGAGCAGTACTTC. Translation gives CASIGLMSYEQYF.

V gene TRBV19 combines with J gene TRBJ1-6; TRBD1 matches at 11 bases. CDR1 is LNHDA, CDR2 SQIVND, per germline (reference sequence). The length of the CDR3 is 15 residues. V shed 6 bases and J 10 bases; nucleotides not matched to a gene: 8. This chain's CDR3 is CASSPGQGAWSPLHF. The CDR3 DNA is TGTGCCAGTAGCCCAGGACAGGGGGCTTGGTCACCCCTCCACTTT.

The chain joins TRBV27 to TRBJ2-7, with 11 bases lining up with TRBD1. J lost 4 bases, V lost 6 bases, and 8 bases had no gene match. The CDR3 is made up of 15 amino acids. Germline V gene sequence: CDR1 MNHEY, CDR2 SMNVEV (reference sequence). As DNA, the CDR3 is TGTGCCAGCAGATCCGGGACAGGGGGACTGTACGAGCAGTACTTC. Protein product: CASRSGTGGLYEQYF.

The V and J genes are TRBV5-1 and TRBJ1-2; 9 nucleotides agree with TRBD1. Trimming cost V 0 bases and J 4 bases; bases outside gene matches: 10. This CDR3 is 17 amino acids long. The germline gives CDR1 SGHRS, CDR2 YFSETQ. CDR3 in amino acids: CASSLADGQGPRYGYTF. The CDR3 bases are TGCGCCAGCAGCTTGGCTGACGGACAGGGGCCTCGCTATGGCTACACCTTC.

This clone was found a few times. J is TRBJ2-7 and V is TRBV30; a possible D gene is TRBD1 (5 bases). The CDR3 extends over 16 amino acids. The V end lost 2 bases, the J end lost 4 bases, and 21 bases lay between the germline ends. Germline V gene lookup returns CDR1 GTSNPN and CDR2 SVGIG (reference sequence). The CDR3 nucleotides read TGTGCCTGGAGTACAGGAAAGAAGTCCAACAGTTACGAGCAGTACTTC. This encodes CAWSTGKKSNSYEQYF.

The rearrangement uses TRBV19 and TRBJ1-2; 8 nucleotides align to TRBD1. CDR3 size: 13 residues. The V segment lost 5 bases and the J segment 6 bases; nucleotides outside the gene matches: 5. Germline V gene sequence: CDR1 LNHDA, CDR2 SQIVND (reference sequence). The CDR3 sequence is CASSPDRADGYTF. The CDR3 region has the DNA TGTGCCAGTAGTCCGGACAGGGCGGATGGCTACACCTTC.

The chain links TRBV4-3 to TRBJ2-5; perhaps TRBD2 as D (6 bases). CDR1 and CDR2 (germline): LGHNA, YSLEER. Trimming took 0 bases from V and 4 from J, leaving 6 bases between them. This CDR3 has 13 residues. CDR3 sequence reads: CASSQDGRETQYF. For the CDR3, the DNA is TGCGCCAGCAGCCAAGACGGGAGAGAGACCCAGTACTTC.

J is TRBJ1-3 and V is TRBV6-6; D remains ambiguous. Trimming shortened V by 0 bases and J by 0 bases, and 9 bases separated the two germline ends. Per germline, CDR1 MNHNY and CDR2 SVGAGI (reference sequence). The CDR3 sequence is 16 residues long. CDR3 bases: TGTGCCAGCAGTTACTCGGGCAGCTACTCTGGAAACACCATATATTTT. This encodes CASSYSGSYSGNTIYF.

This chain connects TRBV29-1 to TRBJ1-4, with D tentatively TRBD1 (5 bases). Germline CDR1 and CDR2: SQVTM and ANQGSEA. Trimming removed 2 bases from V and 8 bases from J, with 6 bases in between. The CDR3 has 11 residues. The CDR3 loop reads CSVEQGEKLFF. The CDR3 nucleotides are TGCAGCGTTGAACAGGGAGAAAAACTGTTTTTT.

This rearrangement joins TRBV28 to TRBJ2-2, with 11 nucleotides matching TRBD1. Germline assignment: CDR1 MDHEN and CDR2 SYDVKM. Trimming at V came to 8 bases and at J to 7 bases, leaving 9 bases not matched to a gene. The CDR3 runs 15 residues. CDR3 residues: CASGDRGTAGGELFF. The CDR3 DNA follows: TGTGCCAGCGGGGACAGGGGGACAGCCGGCGGGGAGCTGTTTTTT.

This chain links TRBV20-1 with TRBJ2-3; D is undetermined. Germline CDR1 DFQATT, CDR2 SNEGSKA (reference sequence). This CDR3 contains 10 residues. As DNA, the CDR3 is TGCAGCGGTCGGGCAGATACGCAGTATTTT. Translated, it gives CSGRADTQYF.

The J gene is TRBJ2-7, the V gene TRBV27; D possibly corresponds to TRBD1 (7 bases). V lost 3 bases, J lost 3 bases, and 15 bases lay in between. The CDR3 is 15 residues long. Germline V gene sequence: CDR1 MNHEY, CDR2 SMNVEV (reference sequence). The CDR3 nucleotides are TGTGCCAGCAGTTTGCAGGGGGGAAGTAGCTACGAGCAGTACTTC. It encodes CASSLQGGSSYEQYF.

V is TRBV30 and J is TRBJ2-2; TRBD2 matches 12 bases. This CDR3 is built from 15 residues. Germline lookup yields CDR1 GTSNPN and CDR2 SVGIG (reference sequence). J gave up 6 bases and V 3 bases, and 5 bases lay outside the gene matches. The CDR3 DNA is TGTGCCTGGAGGAGACGACTAGCGGGAGCCGGGGAGCTGTTTTTT. Translation gives CAWRRRLAGAGELFF.

This clone was detected a few times. The chain recombines TRBV9 with TRBJ1-4; 9 bases fit TRBD1. This CDR3 is built from 14 residues. The J segment lost 7 bases and the V segment lost 3 bases, leaving 4 bases of the junction unmatched. The V gene's germline CDR1 is SGDLS and CDR2 YYNGEE. CDR3 in amino acids: CASSEQGAGEKLFF. CDR3 bases: TGTGCCAGCAGCGAACAGGGGGCTGGTGAAAAACTGTTTTTT.

The rearrangement uses TRBV6-1 and TRBJ1-3, with D hard to call. The V end lost 3 bases, the J end lost 0 bases, and 6 bases lay between the germline ends. Germline V CDR1 and CDR2: MNHNS, SASEGT. The CDR3 is 14 amino acids. This chain's CDR3 is CASSDVSSGNTIYF. DNA of the CDR3: TGTGCCAGCAGTGACGTCTCCTCTGGAAACACCATATATTTT.

This chain joins TRBV28 and TRBJ1-5, with 9 bases matching TRBD1. The CDR3 is made up of 14 amino acids. V was pared by 3 bases and J by 9 bases, with 6 bases of the junction left unmatched. Germline lookup yields CDR1 MDHEN and CDR2 SYDVKM. The CDR3 DNA reads TGTGCCAGCAGTTTGGGGGACAGGGTCGCGCCCCAGCATTTT. Amino acid sequence: CASSLGDRVAPQHF.

This clone was observed a few times. The V and J genes are TRBV4-2 and TRBJ2-1, with D perhaps matching TRBD2 (5 bases). The V and J ends lost 1 base and 5 bases respectively, with 12 bases between them. Germline V gene lookup returns CDR1 LGHNA and CDR2 YNFKEQ. The CDR3 length is 15 residues. CDR3 residues: CASSQGGAGNNEQFF. In DNA form, the CDR3 reads TGTGCCAGCAGCCAAGGGGGAGCTGGGAACAATGAGCAGTTCTTC.

The V call is TRBV12-3 or TRBV12-4, the J call TRBJ1-3; D gene ambiguous. The V end was cut by 3 bases, the J end by 4 bases, with 7 bases between. This CDR3 comprises 13 residues. This chain's CDR3 is CASSFSPGNTIYF. The CDR3 nucleotides read TGTGCCAGCAGTTTTAGTCCCGGAAACACCATATATTTT.

This clone has a handful of counts. The chain is built from TRBV28 and TRBJ1-2; D not certain. Germline lookup yields CDR1 MDHEN and CDR2 SYDVKM. The CDR3 totals 15 residues. Trimming removed 6 bases from V and 1 base from J, with 15 bases in between. CDR3 sequence: CASSAFKTINYGYTF. The CDR3 DNA sequence: TGTGCCAGCAGCGCTTTCAAGACTATTAACTATGGCTACACCTTC.